This entry describes one T cell receptor beta chain. This record belongs to a study of cytomegalovirus exposure and HLA in healthy donors. Overall study context: Genotyping showed approximately 81% of approximately 430 donors falling in the Caucasian-associated ancestry cluster.

Trimming took off 3 bases at V and 3 bases at J, with 18 bases between the two ends. This CDR3 comprises 16 residues. The germline CDR1 and CDR2 sequences are LNHNV and YYDKDF (reference sequence). Researchers ran the PCR with 60 Vbeta and 13 Jbeta primers. Using immunoSEQ multiplex PCR, the repertoire was profiled, and TCRdb retains in-frame clones only, with some absent. The sample shows some 200,000 clones, 81% of them seen only once. This rearrangement joins TRBV15 to TRBJ2-7; a weak D match, TRBD2 (5 bases). The sample taken for sequencing was PBMCs. The TCR comes from a middle-aged man in good health and CMV-seronegative. CDR3 nucleotides: TGTGCCACCAGCAGTCTGGGAGAGGGTTTTCGCTACGAGCAGTACTTC. This translates into CATSSLGEGFRYEQYF. Combining the CDR3 with reference TRBV15 and TRBJ2-7 gives the whole variable domain DAMVIQNPRYQVTQFGKPVTLSCSQTLNHNVMYWYQQKSSQAPKLLFHYYDKDFNNEADTPDNFQSRRPNTSFCFLDIRSPGLGDTAMYLCATSSLGEGFRYEQYFGPGTRLTVT.